This T cell receptor beta chain derives from a study of CD8+ T cells in alopecia areata. The overall study: People stayed on tofacitinib for 6 to 18 months, then stopped the drug for 6 months. Using the percentage of affected scalp area, treated patients' severity was scored.

CDR3 length equals 12 residues. The J segment lost 6 bases and the V segment lost 6 bases, leaving 2 bases of the junction unmatched. Germline CDR1 is MNHEY and CDR2 is SMNVEV (reference sequence). Treatment of the sample: oral pan-JAK inhibitor, 5-10 mg twice daily. Study results and caveats: Under tofacitinib, fewer expanded CD8+ clones appeared among the top 100 scalp clones. Any link of baseline CD8+ expansion to response, resting on one nonresponder, remains uncertain.

This clone was detected many times. Its specificity is not known. cDNA prepared by RNA extraction and subsequent reverse transcription served as the template for sequencing. TCRdb keeps only in-frame clones here, not all; method: immunoSEQ multiplex PCR. The repertoire holds roughly 170,000 clones, around 58% seen once, with around 13% in the top ten. This clonotype was obtained from a human donor with alopecia areata. Here the sequenced sample was CD8+ T cells sorted from blood, taken at week 24, from a patient treated with tofacitinib. This sequence joins TRBV27 and TRBJ1-2, with TRBD1 matching 9 bases. The CDR3 bases are TGTGCCAGCAGAACAGGGGGCAATGGCTACACCTTC. It translates to CASRTGGNGYTF.